A selection of T cell receptor beta chains follows, all from one sample in a study of shared clonotypes between healthy human individuals. Repertoires were generated with immunoSEQ multiplex PCR, while TCRdb's copy carries only in-frame clones and drops some. The sample has roughly 2,000,000 clones, over 85% seen once. The sequencing input was naive CD8+ T cells sorted from blood. The source is a man aged 18 to 35 in good health. The CDR3 runs from the conserved cysteine through the conserved F or W. D genes are given only for firm matches. Part of the rows lack a size; the others show once, few, many or a class for expanded clones.

clone size | J gene | V gene | D gene | CDR3 DNA | CDR3 protein
. | TRBJ1-1 | TRBV6-1 | . | TGTGCCAGCGGAGGACATTACACTGAAGCTTTCTTT | CASGGHYTEAFF
. | TRBJ2-5 | TRBV2 | . | TGTGCCAGCAGTGAGTTTAAGGGGAGAGAGACCCAGTACTTC | CASSEFKGRETQYF
few | TRBJ2-7 | TRBV7-2 | TRBD1 | TGTGCCAGCAGCTCTGTTTTCGGGACAGGGGCCTACGAGCAGTACTTC | CASSSVFGTGAYEQYF
. | TRBJ2-7 | TRBV6-6 | . | TGTGCCAGCAGTTATGGGCCCCAGGGGAACGAGCAGTACTTC | CASSYGPQGNEQYF
. | TRBJ2-1 | TRBV2 | . | TGTGCCACCAGGGAGCCAAATGAGCAGTTCTTC | CATREPNEQFF
. | TRBJ2-7 | TRBV10-2 | . | TGCGCCAGCGGCTCCTACGAGCAGTACTTC | CASGSYEQYF
. | TRBJ1-1 | TRBV28 | . | TGTGCCAGTGGCCCGACGGGGGCACTGAACACTGAAGCTTTCTTT | CASGPTGALNTEAFF
. | TRBJ1-1 | TRBV30 | . | TGTGCCTGGAGCTTTGGGACTGAAGCTTTCTTT | CAWSFGTEAFF
. | TRBJ1-1 | TRBV28 | TRBD1 | TGTGCCAGCAGCCCCTGGACACAACGGGACAGGGAGTCCCTGGACACTGAAGCTTTCTTT | CASSPWTQRDRESLDTEAFF
. | TRBJ2-5 | TRBV7-9 | . | TGTGCCAGCAGCTTAGCGGGCACCCAAGAGACCCAGTACTTC | CASSLAGTQETQYF
. | TRBJ2-7 | TRBV28 | TRBD1 | TGTGCCAGCAGGGAGACAGGGGGCCCCTACGAGCAGTACTTC | CASRETGGPYEQYF
. | TRBJ2-7 | TRBV28 | . | TGTGCCAGCAGTTTATTGGGGACGGCGGCCTACGAGCAGTACTTC | CASSLLGTAAYEQYF
. | TRBJ2-7 | TRBV2 | . | TGTGCCAGCATAGGACCGACCTACGAGCAGTACTTC | CASIGPTYEQYF
. | TRBJ1-1 | TRBV15 | . | TGTGCCACCAGCAGAGAAGCAGGGAACACTGAAGCTTTCTTT | CATSREAGNTEAFF
. | TRBJ2-3 | TRBV9 | TRBD2 | TGTGCCAGCAGCGCCTCTCTAGCGGGAGGGGTAGATACGCAGTATTTT | CASSASLAGGVDTQYF
. | TRBJ1-1 | TRBV14 | . | TGTGCCAGCAGCCCGACACCCAACACTGAAGCTTTCTTT | CASSPTPNTEAFF
once | TRBJ2-2 | TRBV2 | TRBD2 | TGTGCCAGCAGTGACCCTAGCGGGACGGACATGGACGGGGAGCTGTTTTTT | CASSDPSGTDMDGELFF
. | TRBJ2-7 | TRBV5-1 | TRBD1 | TGCGCCAGCAGGGCCGGGACAGAGTCTCCCTACGAGCAGTACTTC | CASRAGTESPYEQYF
. | TRBJ2-7 | TRBV5-1 | . | TGCGCCAGCAGCCTAGACGGCTACGAGCAGTACTTC | CASSLDGYEQYF
few | TRBJ2-7 | TRBV10-2 | . | TGCGCCAGCAGGGACAGTTACGAGCAGTACTTC | CASRDSYEQYF
. | TRBJ1-2 | TRBV19 | . | TGTGCCAGTTCCCCGGCGTGGAACTATGGCTACACCTTC | CASSPAWNYGYTF
. | TRBJ1-4 | TRBV27 | . | TGTGCCAGCAGCAGTTTAGGGCCCGGCGGGGACGAAAAACTGTTTTTT | CASSSLGPGGDEKLFF
. | TRBJ1-2 | TRBV25-1 | . | TGTGCCAGCAGTGAGGGCGACAGGTCAGGCTACACCTTC | CASSEGDRSGYTF
. | TRBJ2-7 | TRBV5-6 | TRBD2 | TGTGCCAGCAGCTTGGGACTAGCGGGCCCTGTCGGTGAGCAGTACTTC | CASSLGLAGPVGEQYF
. | TRBJ2-3 | TRBV9 | . | TGTGCCAGCAGCGTAGGGCTGGCGGATACGCAGTATTTT | CASSVGLADTQYF
. | TRBJ1-6 | TRBV7-9 | . | TGTGCCAGCGAGTCTTCAGGGGACAATTCACCCCTCCACTTT | CASESSGDNSPLHF
. | TRBJ2-5 | TRBV2 | TRBD1 | TGTGCCAGCAGTGTGGGACAGGGGTACCAAGAGACCCAGTACTTC | CASSVGQGYQETQYF
. | TRBJ2-7 | TRBV4-1 | TRBD2 | TGCGCCAGCAGCCAACAAACTAGCGGGTCATACGAGCAGTACTTC | CASSQQTSGSYEQYF
. | TRBJ2-7 | TRBV7-9 | . | TGTGCCAGCAGCCCTACAGGGATATACGAGCAGTACTTC | CASSPTGIYEQYF
. | TRBJ2-7 | TRBV6-5 | . | TGTGCCAGCAGTTACCTGGACAGTCGCGAGCAGTACTTC | CASSYLDSREQYF
. | TRBJ2-7 | TRBV4-3 | TRBD1 | TGCGCCAGCAGCCATGACAGGGGATCCTACGAGCAGTACTTC | CASSHDRGSYEQYF
. | TRBJ2-3 | TRBV11-2 | TRBD2 | TGTGCCAGCAGCCCTCGGACTAGTACAGATACGCAGTATTTT | CASSPRTSTDTQYF
. | TRBJ2-2 | TRBV6-5 | . | TGTGCCAGCTTAAGAGGGGCAGGGACCGGGGAGCTGTTTTTT | CASLRGAGTGELFF
. | TRBJ1-2 | TRBV27 | . | TGTGCCAGCAGTTTTGGGGGATACGGCTACACCTTC | CASSFGGYGYTF
. | TRBJ2-2 | TRBV7-9 | . | TGTGCCAGCAGCTCTTTTGGGGGACCCTCAAACACCGGGGAGCTGTTTTTT | CASSSFGGPSNTGELFF
. | TRBJ1-5 | TRBV5-1 | . | TGCGCCAGCAGCTTGGCTCCAACGGACCTTGGCAATCAGCCCCAGCATTTT | CASSLAPTDLGNQPQHF
once | TRBJ2-4 | TRBV29-1 | TRBD1 | TGCAGCGGTGAACAGGGGGGCATTCAGTACTTC | CSGEQGGIQYF
. | TRBJ2-7 | TRBV5-1 | TRBD2 | TGCGCCAGCAGCTCCGGGACTAGCGGGGGGGACGGCCAGTACTTC | CASSSGTSGGDGQYF
. | TRBJ2-7 | TRBV7-8 | TRBD1 | TGTGCCAGCAGCTTTGGCCTTACCGGGACAGTAAACTACGAGCAGTACTTC | CASSFGLTGTVNYEQYF
. | TRBJ2-7 | TRBV29-1 | . | TGCAGCGTGCTTGACGGCTACGAGCAGTACTTC | CSVLDGYEQYF